This entry lists 10 T cell receptor beta chains sequenced from one sample in a study of blood T cell repertoires in COVID-19 (dated by TCRdb to about 2020). The library was produced with the immunoSEQ multiplex PCR assay. The table comes from immuneACCESS by way of TCRdb, which keeps in-frame sequences with V and J called. Part of the clones is missing from these tables; in studies checked, under half for an unresolved V gene and the rest for unknown reasons. Across this sample there are nearly 350,000 clones, with approximately 84% seen only once. The top ten constitute approximately 0.93% of the sample. Sequenced input: PBMCs or T cells enriched from blood (not recorded which). These receptors originate from a woman aged 30 to 39 who had recovered from COVID-19.

The chain links TRBV30 to TRBJ1-4; weak D call: TRBD1 (5 bases). The CDR3 has 11 residues. Germline V gives CDR1 GTSNPN, CDR2 SVGIG (reference sequence). V was trimmed by 0 bases and J by 16 bases, leaving 12 bases between them. Here the CDR3 reads CAWSVSRDPFF. The CDR3 bases are TGTGCCTGGAGTGTATCCAGGGATCCGTTTTTT. Together with reference TRBV30 and TRBJ1-4, the CDR3 gives the full variable domain: SQTIHQWPATLVQPVGSPLSLECTVEGTSNPNLYWYRQAAGRGLQLLFYSVGIGQISSEVPQNLSASRPQDRQFILSSKKLLLSDSGFYLCAWSVSRDPFFGSGTQLSVL.

This clone was recorded once. V usage is TRBV19 and J usage is TRBJ1-6, with D possibly matching TRBD1 (6 bases). Trimming cost V 3 bases and J 5 bases, with 11 bases left between them. Germline loops: CDR1 LNHDA, CDR2 SQIVND (reference sequence). This CDR3 has 15 amino acids. CDR3 protein: CASSMVRGDNSPLHF. CDR3 sequence (DNA): TGTGCCAGTAGTATGGTCAGGGGTGATAATTCACCCCTCCACTTT.

V gene TRBV20-1 combines with J gene TRBJ2-7; 11 bases line up with TRBD1. This CDR3 spans 14 amino acids. From germline, CDR1 is DFQATT and CDR2 SNEGSKA (reference sequence). The junction had 6 bases not matched to a gene; V was cut back by 3 bases and J by 5 bases. CDR3 region: CSASAGTGGNEQYF. As DNA, the CDR3 is TGCAGTGCTAGTGCCGGGACAGGGGGTAACGAGCAGTACTTC.

The rearrangement links TRBV10-3 to TRBJ2-3; TRBD1 might be the D (5 bases). Trimming pared 4 bases from V and 0 bases from J, leaving 17 bases between. The CDR3 totals 17 residues. Germline V gene data show CDR1 as ENHRY and CDR2 as SYGVKD. The DNA for the CDR3 is TGTGCCATCAGTGGGGGCCCGGTGGCAGGTAGCACAGATACGCAGTATTTT. Amino acid sequence: CAISGGPVAGSTDTQYF.

The chain is built from TRBV7-2 and TRBJ1-2; 8 positions match TRBD1. CDR1 and CDR2 (germline): SGHTA, FQGNSA. CDR3 length equals 14 residues. V lost 5 bases to trimming and J lost 8 bases; unmatched junction nucleotides: 10. The CDR3 is CASSADDRGLGYTF. The CDR3 bases are TGTGCCAGCAGCGCCGATGACAGGGGCCTAGGCTACACCTTC.

The rearrangement uses TRBV9 and TRBJ2-3; 8 nucleotides match TRBD2. V was clipped by 4 bases and J by 3 bases; unmatched bases: 7. The CDR3 loop spans 15 amino acids. CDR1 SGDLS and CDR2 YYNGEE come from the germline V gene. The CDR3 sequence: CASSPRGGQTDTQYF. The CDR3 DNA reads as TGTGCCAGCAGCCCACGGGGGGGCCAAACAGATACGCAGTATTTT.

The V call is TRBV7-2, the J call TRBJ2-3; D is perhaps TRBD2 (6 bases). This CDR3 has 16 residues. Germline V gene lookup returns CDR1 SGHTA and CDR2 FQGNSA. V lost 1 base, J lost 2 bases, and 13 bases lay in between. The chain's CDR3 is CASSLGAGRYTDTQYF. The CDR3, as DNA: TGTGCCAGCAGCTTAGGTGCGGGGCGGTACACAGATACGCAGTATTTT.

The genes are TRBV7-9 and TRBJ1-2, with TRBD1 matching 7 bases. The CDR3 loop spans 18 amino acids. The J segment lost 3 bases and the V segment lost 0 bases, leaving 13 bases of the junction unmatched. Germline V gene data show CDR1 as SEHNR and CDR2 as FQNEAQ (reference sequence). The CDR3: CASSLAWRGLRGDYGYTF. The CDR3 region has the DNA TGTGCCAGCAGCTTAGCTTGGAGGGGGCTAAGGGGAGACTATGGCTACACCTTC.

This clone was seen a single time. The chain uses TRBV19 and TRBJ1-6, with 9 nucleotides matching TRBD1. This CDR3 is 17 amino acids long. Trimming cost V 4 bases and J 8 bases; bases outside gene matches: 12. CDR1 is LNHDA, CDR2 SQIVND, per germline (reference sequence). The CDR3 DNA sequence: TGTGCCAGTAGTACTACGGGGACAGGGAGAGTTGATTCACCCCTCCACTTT. Residues: CASSTTGTGRVDSPLHF.

The V and J genes are TRBV19 and TRBJ1-4, with D possibly TRBD1 on 6 matching bases. This CDR3 has 16 residues. Per the germline V gene, CDR1 is LNHDA and CDR2 is SQIVND (reference sequence). Deletions cut 5 bases from V and 4 bases from J, with 17 bases between. The CDR3: CASSGDTRLHNEKLFF. The CDR3, as DNA: TGTGCCAGTAGTGGGGACACGAGACTCCATAATGAAAAACTGTTTTTT.